This entry lists 3 T cell receptor beta chains sequenced from one sample in a study of CD8+ T cells in alopecia areata. As the sequencing template, cDNA was produced by extracting RNA and reverse transcribing it. Sequencing used immunoSEQ multiplex PCR; TCRdb keeps in-frame clones, though not all of them. The sample carries 110,000 or so clones, roughly 50% recorded once. Treatment given: oral pan-JAK inhibitor, 5-10 mg twice daily. Here the sequenced sample was CD4+ T cells sorted from blood, taken at week 24, from a patient treated with tofacitinib. The receptors stem from a human donor with alopecia areata.

This clone was recorded a few times. The chain has TRBV7-8 and TRBJ1-3; D unresolved. This CDR3 contains 14 residues. The germline V and J ends were trimmed by 3 bases and 2 bases, with 8 bases remaining between them. Germline V lookup: CDR1 SGHVS, CDR2 FQNEAQ. The CDR3: CASSLWVTGNTIYF. CDR3 sequence (DNA): TGTGCCAGCAGCTTGTGGGTGACTGGAAACACCATATATTTT.

The chain recombines TRBV23-1 with TRBJ1-1; D not resolved. TRBV23-1 is sorted into the ORF group, with uncertain function. The CDR3 consists of 15 residues. V dropped 7 bases and J dropped 3 bases, with 18 bases sitting between them. CDR3 residues: CASNPREGEDTEAFF. The CDR3 coding sequence is TGCGCCAGCAATCCACGAGAGGGAGAGGACACTGAAGCTTTCTTT.

The rearrangement uses TRBV30 and TRBJ2-1, with no clear D. The V gene lost 6 bases and the J gene lost 7 bases, with 13 bases spanning the gap. Germline V gene sequence: CDR1 GTSNPN, CDR2 SVGIG (reference sequence). This CDR3 region has 12 residues. DNA for the CDR3: TGTGCCTGCCTATACCCTGGGAATGAGCAGTTCTTC. It encodes CACLYPGNEQFF.